A single sample gave rise to the 24 T cell receptor beta chains below, sequenced in a study of blood T cell repertoires in COVID-19. Assay: immunoSEQ multiplex PCR; the TCRdb copy retains only in-frame clones and omits some. This table holds about 240,000 clones, around 80% found once. Material: peripheral blood. All receptors come from a woman aged 18 to 35 with acute or convalescent COVID-19.

CDR3 DNA sequence: TGTGCCACCAAACGGGGGACAGGGGCTGAAAAACTGTTTTTT. Translation: CATKRGTGAEKLFF. The chain combines TRBV6-5 with TRBJ1-4, with 10 bases identical to TRBD1. Germline CDR1 MNHEY, CDR2 SVGAGI. This CDR3 spans 14 amino acids. V shed 10 bases, J shed 7 bases, and the junction held 9 bases outside the gene matches.

This chain connects TRBV5-4 to TRBJ2-2; 14 positions match TRBD2. Trimming took 3 bases from V and 3 from J; bases not matched to a gene: 7. The CDR3 is made up of 18 amino acids. Per the germline V gene, CDR1 is SGHNT and CDR2 is YYREEE (reference sequence). DNA of the CDR3: TGTGCCAGCAGCTCCGGGACTAGCGGGAGAAGGGACACCGGGGAGCTGTTTTTT. Translation: CASSSGTSGRRDTGELFF.

This rearrangement joins TRBV7-2 to TRBJ1-4; maybe TRBD1 (6 bases). The germline V gene encodes CDR1 SGHTA and CDR2 FQGNSA. Deletions cut 4 bases from V and 4 bases from J, with 16 bases between. This CDR3 region has 16 residues. The CDR3 reads CASSSPSGTLNEKLFF. CDR3 in DNA: TGTGCCAGCAGCTCTCCATCCGGGACACTTAATGAAAAACTGTTTTTT.

The chain recombines TRBV19 with TRBJ1-6; D is unclear. This CDR3 region has 15 residues. V lost 6 bases and J lost 7, with 16 bases in between. Germline loops: CDR1 LNHDA, CDR2 SQIVND (reference sequence). The CDR3 region is CASSPTRPENSPLHF. The CDR3 DNA follows: TGTGCCAGTAGCCCAACGAGGCCCGAGAATTCACCCCTCCACTTT. The whole variable domain, remainder taken from reference TRBV19 and TRBJ1-6, is DGGITQSPKYLFRKEGQNVTLSCEQNLNHDAMYWYRQDPGQGLRLIYYSQIVNDFQKGDIAEGYSVSREKKESFPLTVTSAQKNPTAFYLCASSPTRPENSPLHFGNGTRLTVT.

The chain joins TRBV30 to TRBJ1-1; no firm D call. CDR1 is GTSNPN and CDR2 is SVGIG in the germline V gene (reference sequence). This CDR3 is built from 14 residues. The ends were cut back, 0 bases at V and 0 bases at J, with 8 bases in the middle. The CDR3 region is CAWSVPGMNTEAFF. The CDR3 DNA reads TGTGCCTGGAGTGTACCGGGTATGAACACTGAAGCTTTCTTT.

This chain joins TRBV7-2 and TRBJ1-5; D uncertain. CDR1 is SGHTA and CDR2 is FQGNSA in the germline V gene. The CDR3 has 14 amino acids. The ends were cut back, 3 bases at V and 4 bases at J, with 10 bases in the middle. The CDR3 spells CASSFAGRNQPQHF. As DNA, the CDR3 is TGTGCCAGCAGCTTTGCAGGCCGGAATCAGCCCCAGCATTTT. Full variable domain (rest looked up from reference TRBV7-2 and TRBJ1-5): GAGVSQSPSNKVTEKGKDVELRCDPISGHTALYWYRQSLGQGLEFLIYFQGNSAPDKSGLPSDRFSAERTGGSVSTLTIQRTQQEDSAVYLCASSFAGRNQPQHFGDGTRLSIL.

This rearrangement joins TRBV15 to TRBJ2-1, with 10 positions matching TRBD1. Germline V lookup: CDR1 LNHNV, CDR2 YYDKDF (reference sequence). CDR3 length equals 16 residues. The ends lost 5 bases at V and 4 bases at J; junction bases unmatched: 8. This chain's CDR3 is CATSERQGAGYNEQFF. DNA for the CDR3: TGTGCCACCAGCGAACGACAGGGGGCAGGTTACAATGAGCAGTTCTTC.

The chain carries TRBV9 and TRBJ2-5; 8 bases line up with TRBD2. Germline values: CDR1 SGDLS, CDR2 YYNGEE. The junction had 5 bases not matched to a gene; V was cut back by 4 bases and J by 3 bases. The CDR3 is 14 residues long. The DNA of the CDR3 is TGTGCCAGCAGCCCGGGAGCGGGAGAAGAGACCCAGTACTTC. Translation: CASSPGAGEETQYF.

The V gene is TRBV30, the J gene TRBJ2-7, with TRBD1 matching over 8 bases. This CDR3 is 16 amino acids long. V shed 1 base, J shed 3 bases, and the junction held 11 bases outside the gene matches. Germline values: CDR1 GTSNPN, CDR2 SVGIG (reference sequence). The CDR3 DNA sequence: TGTGCCTGGAGTGACACGACAGGGGTCGCTTTCTACGAGCAGTACTTC. Protein product: CAWSDTTGVAFYEQYF.

The genes are TRBV7-8 and TRBJ2-1; D is perhaps TRBD2 (6 bases). Trimming stripped 5 bases from V and 8 bases from J, with 10 bases between. This CDR3 is built from 12 residues. Per germline, CDR1 SGHVS and CDR2 FQNEAQ. CDR3 residues: CASSPTRHEQFF. CDR3 nucleotides: TGTGCCAGCAGCCCGACTAGGCATGAGCAGTTCTTC.

V usage is TRBV11-3 and J usage is TRBJ2-1; tentatively, D is TRBD2 (6 bases). Deletions cut 3 bases from V and 4 bases from J, with 13 bases between. The CDR3 extends over 15 amino acids. Per germline, CDR1 SGHNT and CDR2 YENEEA. The CDR3 DNA reads as TGTGCCAGCAGCTTTAGCGGAGCGTATTACAATGAGCAGTTCTTC. Residues: CASSFSGAYYNEQFF.

This clone occurred once. In nucleotides, the CDR3 is TGTGCCAGTAGTAACGGAGATGTATTCAGCACAGATACGCAGTATTTT. Translated, it gives CASSNGDVFSTDTQYF. The rearrangement uses TRBV19 and TRBJ2-3; D is unclear. With 4 bases removed from V and 0 bases from J, the gap between germline ends came to 14 bases. The CDR3 extends over 16 amino acids. Germline values: CDR1 LNHDA, CDR2 SQIVND (reference sequence).

The genes are TRBV6-6 and TRBJ2-1; TRBD2 agrees at 10 bases. CDR3 length: 14 residues. The V and J ends lost 5 bases and 8 bases, in that order; junction bases with no gene match: 6. Germline CDR1 is MNHNY and CDR2 is SVGAGI (reference sequence). CDR3: CASSLAGVVDEQFF. For the CDR3, the DNA is TGTGCCAGCAGTCTAGCGGGAGTTGTGGATGAGCAGTTCTTC.

This CDR3 reads CASSGQGAKNIQYF. The CDR3 DNA is TGTGCCAGCAGTGGACAGGGGGCCAAAAACATTCAGTACTTC. The rearrangement joins TRBV13 to TRBJ2-4; 9 bases match TRBD1. V lost 6 bases to trimming and J lost 1 base; unmatched junction nucleotides: 1. The CDR3 covers 14 residues. Germline CDR1 and CDR2: PRHDT and FYEKMQ (reference sequence).

The rearrangement links TRBV10-3 to TRBJ2-1; no clear D. Germline CDR1 is ENHRY and CDR2 is SYGVKD. The CDR3 covers 14 residues. The V end was cut by 3 bases, the J end by 3 bases, with 9 bases between. The CDR3 here is CAISDRADYNEQFF. For the CDR3, the DNA is TGTGCCATCAGTGACCGCGCGGACTACAATGAGCAGTTCTTC.

This clone was detected only a few times. The V and J genes are TRBV19 and TRBJ2-1, with D perhaps matching TRBD1 (5 bases). CDR3 length: 16 amino acids. Per germline, CDR1 LNHDA and CDR2 SQIVND (reference sequence). The V end was cut by 4 bases, the J end by 0 bases, with 13 bases between. CDR3: CASSTGFAGSYNEQFF. DNA for the CDR3: TGTGCCAGTAGTACAGGGTTCGCAGGCTCCTACAATGAGCAGTTCTTC. The full variable domain, rest sourced from reference TRBV19 and TRBJ2-1, is DGGITQSPKYLFRKEGQNVTLSCEQNLNHDAMYWYRQDPGQGLRLIYYSQIVNDFQKGDIAEGYSVSREKKESFPLTVTSAQKNPTAFYLCASSTGFAGSYNEQFFGPGTRLTVL.

The chain is built from TRBV5-1 and TRBJ2-3; possibly TRBD1 for D (6 bases). The germline gives CDR1 SGHRS, CDR2 YFSETQ. This CDR3 region has 15 residues. The V and J ends lost 4 bases and 5 bases respectively, with 17 bases between them. This CDR3 is CASSRGGPPLDTQYF. For the CDR3, the DNA is TGCGCCAGCAGCCGAGGGGGACCCCCATTAGATACGCAGTATTTT. The full variable domain, its missing parts supplied by reference TRBV5-1 and TRBJ2-3, is KAGVTQTPRYLIKTRGQQVTLSCSPISGHRSVSWYQQTPGQGLQFLFEYFSETQRNKGNFPGRFSGRQFSNSRSEMNVSTLELGDSALYLCASSRGGPPLDTQYFGPGTRLTVL.

The rearrangement joins TRBV28 to TRBJ2-7, with a possible D match to TRBD1 (5 bases). The CDR3 sequence is 14 residues long. The germline V gene encodes CDR1 MDHEN and CDR2 SYDVKM. V was trimmed by 4 bases and J by 6 bases, leaving 16 bases between them. In DNA, the CDR3 is TGTGCCAGCAGTTCCCCCAGGGTCGGTTTCGAGCAGTACTTC. Translating gives CASSSPRVGFEQYF.

Note on this clone: Compared with germline, one end of the junction differs, possibly owing to a read error. The chain recombines TRBV12-3 or TRBV12-4 with TRBJ1-5; D not resolved. CDR3 size: 13 residues. The CDR3 DNA is TGTGTCAGCAGTCGACTGGGGAGTCAGCCCCAGCATTTT. It codes for CVSSRLGSQPQHF.

This clone was found many times. The chain employs TRBV6-5 and TRBJ1-1, with D possibly TRBD1 on 6 matching bases. The germline CDR1 and CDR2 sequences are MNHEY and SVGAGI. The CDR3 extends over 14 amino acids. V was pared by 6 bases and J by 1 base, with 12 bases between. The CDR3 loop reads CASSPGTTNTEAFF. The CDR3 nucleotides read TGTGCCAGCAGCCCAGGGACAACGAACACTGAAGCTTTCTTT.

The chain joins TRBV4-1 to TRBJ2-1; D is possibly TRBD1 (6 bases). Trimming removed 5 bases from V and 4 bases from J, with 12 bases in between. The CDR3 spans 14 residues. From germline, CDR1 is MGHRA and CDR2 YSYEKL. The CDR3 here is CASSNRDIYNEQFF. The DNA of the CDR3 is TGCGCCAGCAGCAACCGGGACATATACAATGAGCAGTTCTTC.

This clone came up many times. The rearrangement links TRBV11-2 to TRBJ2-3; maybe TRBD1 (5 bases). Trimming left V 5 bases short and J 4 bases short, with 19 bases between. CDR3 length: 16 residues. Germline lookup yields CDR1 SGHAT and CDR2 FQNNGV. In nucleotides, the CDR3 is TGTGCCAGCAGCCCGAACGATTTTCAGGGTCCAGATACGCAGTATTTT. Encoded protein: CASSPNDFQGPDTQYF.

This chain joins TRBV11-2 and TRBJ2-3; D ambiguous. There are 15 residues in the CDR3. The V end was cut by 5 bases, the J end by 0 bases, with 12 bases between. Germline V lookup: CDR1 SGHAT, CDR2 FQNNGV. CDR3 loop: CASSSPTTSTDTQYF. The CDR3 region has the DNA TGTGCCAGCAGCAGCCCAACGACTAGCACAGATACGCAGTATTTT.

The genes are TRBV20-1 and TRBJ2-7; 9 bases agree with TRBD2. V gave up 3 bases and J gave up 4 bases; unmatched junction bases: 7. The CDR3 contains 14 residues. The germline V gene has CDR1 DFQATT and CDR2 SNEGSKA (reference sequence). This CDR3 reads CSASLAGGPYEQYF. The DNA of the CDR3 is TGCAGTGCTAGTTTGGCGGGAGGGCCTTACGAGCAGTACTTC.